Each of the 12 T cell receptor beta chains below was sequenced from the same sample in a study of post-analysis software for immune sequencing data. Study results and limitations: About five TRBV segments, including TRBV5-6, TRBV5-1 and TRBV20-1, were more frequent in patients than controls.

These receptors have no identified antigens. cDNA libraries of TCR beta carried unique molecular identifiers. One entry per CDR3 protein, called by TCRdb with MiXCR from the PCR reads. The repertoire consists of 380,000 or so distinct CDR3 sequences, with roughly 38% occurring once and the leading ten covering roughly 13%. The sequencing input was blood. The receptors were gathered from a girl aged 10-17 years with multiple sclerosis.

Only a few counts were recorded for this clonotype. The V and J genes are TRBV24-1 and TRBJ2-3; the match to TRBD2 covers 8 bases. J was trimmed by 1 base and V by 0 bases; bases with no gene match: 5. The CDR3 contains 17 residues. Germline V CDR1 and CDR2: KGHDR, SFDVKD. As DNA, the CDR3 is TGTGCCACCAGTGATTTGCGTGGCGGGGGGCGCACAGATACGCAGTATTTT. This encodes CATSDLRGGGRTDTQYF.

This clonotype was seen just once. The chain has TRBV6-1 and TRBJ2-6; D perhaps matches TRBD2 (6 bases). V shed 4 bases and J shed 1 base, with 11 bases lying between them. Per the germline V gene, CDR1 is MNHNS and CDR2 is SASEGT. The CDR3 has 16 residues. In DNA form, the CDR3 reads TGTGCCAGCAGTGGACCGGGAGCGTCTGGGGCCAACGTCCTGACTTTC. This sequence encodes CASSGPGASGANVLTF.

The chain uses TRBV2 and TRBJ1-2; 7 nucleotides align to TRBD1. This CDR3 comprises 14 residues. Germline CDR1 and CDR2: SNHLY and FYNNEI. Losses at the gene ends were 6 bases for V and 4 bases for J; bases not matched to a gene: 8. The CDR3 DNA reads as TGTGCCAGCAGGAGGGACAGTTCGTCCTATGGCTACACCTTC. Translation: CASRRDSSSYGYTF.

Regarding this clonotype: A single base separates this from a much larger clone, so it may be a read error. This rearrangement joins TRBV7-9 to TRBJ2-1, with D perhaps TRBD1 or TRBD2 (5 bases each). From germline, CDR1 is SEHNR and CDR2 FQNEAQ (reference sequence). The CDR3 runs to 13 residues. Here the CDR3 DNA reads TGTGCCAGCAGCTGGGACGTCTACATTGAGCAGTTCTTC. This translates into CASSWDVYIEQFF.

Only a few counts were recorded for this clonotype. This chain connects TRBV6-5 to TRBJ2-5; 8 positions match TRBD1. V lost 2 bases and J lost 6; bases outside the gene matches: 2. Germline V gene sequence: CDR1 MNHEY, CDR2 SVGAGI. The CDR3 consists of 13 residues. The CDR3 nucleotides read TGTGCCAGCAGTTACGGACAGGGAAAGACCCAGTACTTC. As protein: CASSYGQGKTQYF.

This clonotype appeared a few times. This sequence joins TRBV9 and TRBJ2-1, with D unresolved. With 2 bases removed from V and 0 bases from J, the gap between germline ends came to 9 bases. CDR1 SGDLS and CDR2 YYNGEE come from the germline V gene. This CDR3 is built from 15 residues. The CDR3 region is CASSVSLSSYNEQFF. As DNA, the CDR3 is TGTGCCAGCAGCGTCAGTCTGAGCTCCTACAATGAGCAGTTCTTC.

The table lists this clonotype with a few counts. This rearrangement joins TRBV7-3 to TRBJ2-5, with TRBD1 identical over 9 bases. CDR3 length equals 16 residues. In germline, CDR1 is SGHTA, CDR2 FQGTGA. The J segment lost 1 base and the V segment lost 5 bases, leaving 8 bases of the junction unmatched. CDR3 protein: CASSNAGQGFQETQYF. In DNA form, the CDR3 reads TGTGCCAGCAGCAATGCGGGACAGGGCTTCCAAGAGACCCAGTACTTC.

The V gene is TRBV6-1, the J gene TRBJ2-7; 8 positions agree with TRBD1. The CDR3 is 14 residues long. Germline assignment: CDR1 MNHNS and CDR2 SASEGT. V gave up 6 bases and J gave up 6 bases; unmatched junction bases: 10. This chain's CDR3 is CASSRPRTGSEQYF. The CDR3 region has the DNA TGTGCCAGCAGCCGCCCCCGGACAGGGTCCGAGCAGTACTTC.

This chain connects TRBV7-9 to TRBJ2-2; D not resolved. Germline values: CDR1 SEHNR, CDR2 FQNEAQ (reference sequence). Trimming took 7 bases from V and 0 from J, leaving 9 bases between them. The CDR3 is 14 amino acids. The CDR3 protein is CASTRRSNTGELFF. The CDR3 DNA is TGTGCCAGCACTAGACGGTCGAACACCGGGGAGCTGTTTTTT.

This clonotype turned up a few times. The chain combines TRBV12-3 or TRBV12-4 with TRBJ2-1; perhaps TRBD2 as D (7 bases). V lost 6 bases to trimming and J lost 2 bases, with 14 bases between them. The CDR3 sequence is 15 residues long. The CDR3 DNA reads as TGTGCCAGCAGCCGAGGGGGGGGGACCTACAATGAGCAGTTCTTC. As protein: CASSRGGGTYNEQFF.

This clonotype was recorded a few times. The genes are TRBV6-5 and TRBJ2-5; no reliable D call. Germline V CDR1 and CDR2: MNHEY, SVGAGI. Trimming pared 8 bases from V and 2 bases from J, leaving 12 bases between. The CDR3 is 13 residues long. The CDR3 nucleotides are TGTGCCAGCTGCGCGGCACAGCAAGAGACCCAGTACTTC. This gives the protein CASCAAQQETQYF.

The chain carries TRBV20-1 and TRBJ2-7; TRBD2 matches 8 bases. CDR1 DFQATT and CDR2 SNEGSKA come from the germline V gene (reference sequence). V was pared by 5 bases and J by 6 bases, with 6 bases of the junction left unmatched. This CDR3 comprises 12 residues. CDR3 sequence: CSAAFGGVEQYF. The CDR3 DNA sequence: TGCAGTGCTGCCTTCGGGGGGGTCGAGCAGTACTTC.